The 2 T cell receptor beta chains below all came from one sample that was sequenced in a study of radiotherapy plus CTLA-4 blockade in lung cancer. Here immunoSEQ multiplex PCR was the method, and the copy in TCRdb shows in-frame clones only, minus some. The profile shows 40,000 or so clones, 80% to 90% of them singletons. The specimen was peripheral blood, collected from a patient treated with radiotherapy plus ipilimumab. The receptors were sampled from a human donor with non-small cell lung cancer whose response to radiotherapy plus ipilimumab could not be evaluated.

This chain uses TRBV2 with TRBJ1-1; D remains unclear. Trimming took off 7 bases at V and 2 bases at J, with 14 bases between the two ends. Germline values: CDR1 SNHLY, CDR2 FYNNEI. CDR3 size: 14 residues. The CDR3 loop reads CASKYGSGNTEAFF. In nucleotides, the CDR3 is TGTGCCAGCAAATACGGGTCCGGCAACACTGAAGCTTTCTTT.

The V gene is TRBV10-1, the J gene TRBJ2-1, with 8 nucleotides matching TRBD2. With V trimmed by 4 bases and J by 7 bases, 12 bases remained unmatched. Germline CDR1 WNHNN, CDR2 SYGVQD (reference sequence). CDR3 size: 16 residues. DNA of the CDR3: TGCGCCAGCAGTGCTAGAAGCGGGAGTGTGACTAATGAGCAGTTCTTC. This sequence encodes CASSARSGSVTNEQFF.